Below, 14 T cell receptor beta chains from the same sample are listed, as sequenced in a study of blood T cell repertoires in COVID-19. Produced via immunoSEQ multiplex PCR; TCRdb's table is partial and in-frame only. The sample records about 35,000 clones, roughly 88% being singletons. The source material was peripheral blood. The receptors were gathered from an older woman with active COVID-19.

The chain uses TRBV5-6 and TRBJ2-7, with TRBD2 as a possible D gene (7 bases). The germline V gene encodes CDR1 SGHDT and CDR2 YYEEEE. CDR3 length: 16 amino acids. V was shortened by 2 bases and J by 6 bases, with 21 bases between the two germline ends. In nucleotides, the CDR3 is TGTGCCAGCAGCTTTTTATTAAGGGGGGGCCGGGGCGAGCAGTACTTC. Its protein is CASSFLLRGGRGEQYF.

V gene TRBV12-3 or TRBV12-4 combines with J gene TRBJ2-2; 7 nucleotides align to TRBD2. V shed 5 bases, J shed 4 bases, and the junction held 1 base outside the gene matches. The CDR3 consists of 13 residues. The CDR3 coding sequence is TGTGCCAGCAGTCGCGGGAGCACCGGGGAGCTGTTTTTT. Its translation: CASSRGSTGELFF.

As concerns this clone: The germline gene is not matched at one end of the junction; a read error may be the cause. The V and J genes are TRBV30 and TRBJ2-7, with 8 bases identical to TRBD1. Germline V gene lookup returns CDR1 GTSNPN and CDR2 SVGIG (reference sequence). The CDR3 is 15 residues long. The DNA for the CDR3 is TGTGCCTGGACCTCGAGGACCACCGGGACAGGCATGGGCAACTTC. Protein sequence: CAWTSRTTGTGMGNF.

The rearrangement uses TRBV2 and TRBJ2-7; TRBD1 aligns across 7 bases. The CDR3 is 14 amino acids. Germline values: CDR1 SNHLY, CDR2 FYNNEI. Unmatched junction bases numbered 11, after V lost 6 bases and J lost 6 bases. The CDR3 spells CASSARGSGSEQYF. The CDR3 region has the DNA TGTGCCAGCAGCGCCAGGGGGTCGGGCTCCGAGCAGTACTTC.

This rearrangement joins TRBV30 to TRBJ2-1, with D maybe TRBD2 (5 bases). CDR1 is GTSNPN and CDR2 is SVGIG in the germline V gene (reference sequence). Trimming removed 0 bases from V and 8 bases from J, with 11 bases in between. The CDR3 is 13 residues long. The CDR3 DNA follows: TGTGCCTGGAGTGTACGGCTAGCCGATGAGCAGTTCTTC. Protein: CAWSVRLADEQFF.

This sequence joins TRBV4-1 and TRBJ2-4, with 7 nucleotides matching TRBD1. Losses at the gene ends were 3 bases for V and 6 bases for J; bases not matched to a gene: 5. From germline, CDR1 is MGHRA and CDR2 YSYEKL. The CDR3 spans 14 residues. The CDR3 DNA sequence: TGCGCCAGCAGCCAGTTGACAGGGTTAAACATTCAGTACTTC. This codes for CASSQLTGLNIQYF.

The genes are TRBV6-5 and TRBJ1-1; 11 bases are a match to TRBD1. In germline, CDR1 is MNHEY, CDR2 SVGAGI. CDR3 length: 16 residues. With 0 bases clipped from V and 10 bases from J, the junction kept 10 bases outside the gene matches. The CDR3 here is CASSYSSGTGGYSAFF. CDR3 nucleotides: TGTGCCAGCAGTTACTCGTCCGGGACAGGGGGATACTCAGCTTTCTTT.

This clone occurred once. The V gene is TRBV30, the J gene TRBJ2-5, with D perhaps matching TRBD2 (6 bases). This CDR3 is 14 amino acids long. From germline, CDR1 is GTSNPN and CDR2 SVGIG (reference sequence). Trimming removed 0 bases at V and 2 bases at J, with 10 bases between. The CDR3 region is CAWSVRGGQETQYF. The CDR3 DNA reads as TGTGCCTGGAGTGTACGCGGAGGGCAAGAGACCCAGTACTTC.

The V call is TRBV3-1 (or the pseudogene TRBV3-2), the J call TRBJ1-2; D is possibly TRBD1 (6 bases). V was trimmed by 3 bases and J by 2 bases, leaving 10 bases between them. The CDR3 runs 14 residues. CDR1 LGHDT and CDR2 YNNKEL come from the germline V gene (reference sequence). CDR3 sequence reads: CASSQMTGNYGYTF. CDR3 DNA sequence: TGTGCCAGCAGCCAGATGACAGGCAACTATGGCTACACCTTC.

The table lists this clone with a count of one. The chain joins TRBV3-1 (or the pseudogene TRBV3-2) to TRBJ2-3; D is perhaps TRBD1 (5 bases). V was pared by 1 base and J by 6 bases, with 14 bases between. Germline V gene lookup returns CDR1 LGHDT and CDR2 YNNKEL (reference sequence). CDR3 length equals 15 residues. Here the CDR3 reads CASSQAQGAVDTQYF. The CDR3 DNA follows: TGTGCCAGCAGCCAAGCCCAGGGCGCAGTGGATACGCAGTATTTT.

The CDR3 nucleotides read TGTGCCACTCGAGAAAACTCCTATAATTCACCCCTCCACTTT. As protein: CATRENSYNSPLHF. The V gene is TRBV10-3, the J gene TRBJ1-6; no reliable D call. Germline V lookup: CDR1 ENHRY, CDR2 SYGVKD. Trimming left V 10 bases short and J 0 bases short, with 10 bases between. CDR3 length equals 14 residues.

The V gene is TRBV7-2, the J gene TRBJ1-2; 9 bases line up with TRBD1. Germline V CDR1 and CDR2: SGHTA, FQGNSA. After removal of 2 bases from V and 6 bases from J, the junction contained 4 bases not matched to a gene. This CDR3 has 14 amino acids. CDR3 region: CASSLYRGRDGYTF. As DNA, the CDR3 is TGTGCCAGCAGCTTATACAGGGGGCGCGATGGCTACACCTTC.

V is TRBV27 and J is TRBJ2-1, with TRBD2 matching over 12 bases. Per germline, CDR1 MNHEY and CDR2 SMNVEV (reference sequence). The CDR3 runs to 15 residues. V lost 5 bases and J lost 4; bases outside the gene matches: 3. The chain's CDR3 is CASSLGTSGYNEQFF. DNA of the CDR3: TGTGCCAGCAGTCTCGGGACTAGCGGGTACAATGAGCAGTTCTTC.

CDR3 residues: CAISEPTRTDTQYF. The CDR3 coding sequence is TGTGCCATCAGTGAGCCGACTAGGACAGATACGCAGTATTTT. This chain uses TRBV10-3 with TRBJ2-3, with TRBD2 as a possible D gene (6 bases). CDR3 length equals 14 residues. Germline CDR1 ENHRY, CDR2 SYGVKD. With 2 bases removed from V and 3 bases from J, the gap between germline ends came to 9 bases.